A selection of T cell receptor beta chains follows, all from one sample in a study of T-cell reconstitution after alpha-beta-depleted transplantation in children. TCRdb redid the calling of the PCR reads with MiXCR, one entry per CDR3 protein. The table records 280,000 or so distinct CDR3 sequences, around 10% of them present only once. Sequenced material: peripheral blood, taken 180 days after TCRalphabeta/CD19-depleted stem cell transplant. These receptors all come from a male patient aged 2-15 years who had a stem cell transplant for chronic granulomatous disease, so the T cells may come from the graft donor. The CDR3 runs from the conserved cysteine through the conserved F or W. The order of the fields is V gene, clone size, J gene, CDR3 length, D gene, CDR3 DNA, CDR3 protein. The D gene is left open where the match is weak. Size values are once, few and many counts, or a class for expanded clones, and some rows have none.

v_gene: TRBV29-1
abundance: NA
j_gene: TRBJ2-2
len: 11
d_gene: NA
CDR3nt: TGCAGCGTTGTAATCCCCGGGGAGCTGTTTTTT
CDR3aa: CSVVIPGELFF

v_gene: TRBV15
abundance: many
j_gene: TRBJ2-7
len: 16
d_gene: NA
CDR3nt: TGTGCCACCAGCAGAGATTTACCCACTAGGGCCTACGAGCAGTACTTC
CDR3aa: CATSRDLPTRAYEQYF

v_gene: TRBV6-5
abundance: many
j_gene: TRBJ2-1
len: 17
d_gene: TRBD2
CDR3nt: TGTGCCAGCAGTTACGTGCCTAGCGGGGGCTCCTACAATGAGCAGTTCTTC
CDR3aa: CASSYVPSGGSYNEQFF

v_gene: TRBV20-1
abundance: many
j_gene: TRBJ1-2
len: 13
d_gene: TRBD1
CDR3nt: TGCAGTGCGCTGGACAGGGCTAACTATGGCTACACCTTC
CDR3aa: CSALDRANYGYTF

v_gene: TRBV29-1
abundance: many
j_gene: TRBJ2-5
len: 14
d_gene: TRBD2
CDR3nt: TGCAGCGTTCGGGGACTAGCGGGCCAAGAGACCCAGTACTTC
CDR3aa: CSVRGLAGQETQYF

v_gene: TRBV29-1
abundance: many
j_gene: TRBJ2-4
len: 12
d_gene: NA
CDR3nt: TGCAGCGTTCGAGGGACAAAAAACATTCAGTACTTC
CDR3aa: CSVRGTKNIQYF

v_gene: TRBV29-1
abundance: NA
j_gene: TRBJ1-2
len: 13
d_gene: TRBD1
CDR3nt: TGCAGCGTGGGACAGGGGAGTCGGTATGGCTACACCTTC
CDR3aa: CSVGQGSRYGYTF

v_gene: TRBV7-6
abundance: many
j_gene: TRBJ2-1
len: 18
d_gene: TRBD2
CDR3nt: TGTGCCAGCAGCCCAAGGACTAGCGGGGGATCCTTATACAATGAGCAGTTCTTC
CDR3aa: CASSPRTSGGSLYNEQFF

v_gene: TRBV5-1
abundance: many
j_gene: TRBJ2-1
len: 14
d_gene: TRBD2
CDR3nt: TGCGCCAGCAGCTTGGCGGCGGGAGTTTATGAGCAGTTCTTC
CDR3aa: CASSLAAGVYEQFF

v_gene: TRBV5-5
abundance: many
j_gene: TRBJ2-7
len: 14
d_gene: NA
CDR3nt: TGTGCCAGCAGCCCCCAGCTAGGCTCCTACGAGCAGTACTTC
CDR3aa: CASSPQLGSYEQYF

v_gene: TRBV7-9
abundance: many
j_gene: TRBJ1-2
len: 14
d_gene: NA
CDR3nt: TGTGCCAGCAGCTTCCCCTTGGATAACTATGGCTACACCTTC
CDR3aa: CASSFPLDNYGYTF

v_gene: TRBV20-1
abundance: many
j_gene: TRBJ2-2
len: 15
d_gene: TRBD2
CDR3nt: TGCAGTGCTCGACCCAGCGGGGCGAACACCGGGGAGCTGTTTTTT
CDR3aa: CSARPSGANTGELFF

v_gene: TRBV2
abundance: many
j_gene: TRBJ2-1
len: 14
d_gene: NA
CDR3nt: TGTGCCAGCGGATCAGATTCGAACCGTCTGGGAGGGTTCTTC
CDR3aa: CASGSDSNRLGGFF

v_gene: TRBV7-6
abundance: many
j_gene: TRBJ2-7
len: 13
d_gene: TRBD2
CDR3nt: TGTGCCAGCAGCTCTCTTGGGGGGGACGAGCAGTACTTC
CDR3aa: CASSSLGGDEQYF

v_gene: TRBV10-3
abundance: many
j_gene: TRBJ2-7
len: 15
d_gene: TRBD2
CDR3nt: TGTGCCATCAGTGTAACTAGCGGGGGGGCTTACGAGCAGTACTTC
CDR3aa: CAISVTSGGAYEQYF

v_gene: TRBV18
abundance: many
j_gene: TRBJ2-5
len: 15
d_gene: NA
CDR3nt: TGTGCCAGCTCACCAGGGGGTACAGCACAAGAGACCCAGTACTTC
CDR3aa: CASSPGGTAQETQYF

v_gene: TRBV19
abundance: many
j_gene: TRBJ1-5
len: 15
d_gene: NA
CDR3nt: TGTGCCAGTAGTAGGCCGGGGCAGGCCAATCAGCCCCAGCATTTT
CDR3aa: CASSRPGQANQPQHF

v_gene: TRBV20-1
abundance: many
j_gene: TRBJ2-7
len: 17
d_gene: TRBD2
CDR3nt: TGCAGTGCTAGCACCACTAGCGGGAGGCCCATTTACTACGAGCAGTACTTC
CDR3aa: CSASTTSGRPIYYEQYF

v_gene: TRBV7-9
abundance: many
j_gene: TRBJ2-6
len: 13
d_gene: NA
CDR3nt: TGTGCCAGCATGGTGACTGGGGCCAACGTCCTGACTTTC
CDR3aa: CASMVTGANVLTF

v_gene: TRBV7-2
abundance: many
j_gene: TRBJ2-3
len: 13
d_gene: NA
CDR3nt: TGTGCCAGCAGCCGACAGGAGGCAGATACGCAGTATTTT
CDR3aa: CASSRQEADTQYF

v_gene: TRBV28
abundance: few
j_gene: TRBJ1-5
len: 14
d_gene: NA
CDR3nt: TGTGCCAGCAGTTCCTACCACACTCTGGGGCCCCAGCATTTT
CDR3aa: CASSSYHTLGPQHF

v_gene: TRBV7-9
abundance: many
j_gene: TRBJ1-3
len: 15
d_gene: NA
CDR3nt: TGTGCCAGCAGCTTTATCGGGCGGCCCGGGGACACCATATATTTT
CDR3aa: CASSFIGRPGDTIYF

v_gene: TRBV19
abundance: NA
j_gene: TRBJ1-1
len: 11
d_gene: NA
CDR3nt: TGTGCCAGTAGTATCGTGGCAGAAGCTTTCTTT
CDR3aa: CASSIVAEAFF

v_gene: TRBV15
abundance: NA
j_gene: TRBJ2-3
len: 17
d_gene: TRBD2
CDR3nt: TGTGCCACCAGCAGAGATCCGGGCGGGAGGGTCACAGATACGCAGTATTTT
CDR3aa: CATSRDPGGRVTDTQYF

v_gene: TRBV7-9
abundance: many
j_gene: TRBJ1-1
len: 14
d_gene: NA
CDR3nt: TGTGCCAGCAGTACGGGTTCGGGAGGGACTGAAGCTTTCTTT
CDR3aa: CASSTGSGGTEAFF

v_gene: TRBV12-3/TRBV12-4
abundance: many
j_gene: TRBJ2-1
len: 16
d_gene: NA
CDR3nt: TGTGCCAGCAGTCGCCCCAGGGGCGAGGCCTACAATGAGCAGTTCTTC
CDR3aa: CASSRPRGEAYNEQFF

v_gene: TRBV18
abundance: many
j_gene: TRBJ2-3
len: 13
d_gene: NA
CDR3nt: TGTGCCAGCTCACCAAATTACGCAGATACGCAGTATTTT
CDR3aa: CASSPNYADTQYF

v_gene: TRBV28
abundance: many
j_gene: TRBJ2-1
len: 15
d_gene: TRBD2
CDR3nt: TGTGCCAGCAGTTTCGCGGGAGGGCCCATCAATGAGCAGTTCTTC
CDR3aa: CASSFAGGPINEQFF

v_gene: TRBV28
abundance: many
j_gene: TRBJ2-7
len: 16
d_gene: TRBD2
CDR3nt: TGTGCCAGCAGTTCCCTAGCGGGAGGGCAGGACTACGAGCAGTACTTC
CDR3aa: CASSSLAGGQDYEQYF

v_gene: TRBV11-2
abundance: NA
j_gene: TRBJ1-5
len: 14
d_gene: NA
CDR3nt: TGTGCCAGCAGCCGCACTTCGAGCACAGATACGCAGCATTTT
CDR3aa: CASSRTSSTDTQHF

v_gene: TRBV25-1
abundance: many
j_gene: TRBJ2-5
len: 15
d_gene: TRBD1
CDR3nt: TGTGCCAGCAGTGGATATAGACAGGGCCCAGAGACCCAGTACTTC
CDR3aa: CASSGYRQGPETQYF

v_gene: TRBV10-3
abundance: few
j_gene: TRBJ2-6
len: 16
d_gene: TRBD1
CDR3nt: TGTGCCATAACGGGACAGGGACCCTCTGGGGCCAACGTCCTGACTTTC
CDR3aa: CAITGQGPSGANVLTF

v_gene: TRBV4-1
abundance: many
j_gene: TRBJ2-5
len: 17
d_gene: TRBD2
CDR3nt: TGCGCCAGCAGCCAAGGACTAGCGGGAGTGATTAAAGAGACCCAGTACTTC
CDR3aa: CASSQGLAGVIKETQYF

v_gene: TRBV5-1
abundance: many
j_gene: TRBJ2-2
len: 15
d_gene: NA
CDR3nt: TGCGCCAGCAGCTTGGTAGGACAAAACACCGGGGAGCTGTTTTTT
CDR3aa: CASSLVGQNTGELFF

v_gene: TRBV12-3/TRBV12-4
abundance: many
j_gene: TRBJ2-2
len: 17
d_gene: NA
CDR3nt: TGTGCCAGCACATCTACATCGGGCTACGCGAACACCGGGGAGCTGTTTTTT
CDR3aa: CASTSTSGYANTGELFF

v_gene: TRBV20-1
abundance: many
j_gene: TRBJ2-7
len: 14
d_gene: TRBD2
CDR3nt: TGCAGTGCTAGGGTAGCGGGATTAGACTACGAGCAGTACTTC
CDR3aa: CSARVAGLDYEQYF

v_gene: TRBV18
abundance: many
j_gene: TRBJ2-2
len: 15
d_gene: NA
CDR3nt: TGTGCCAGCTCACCACTAGGCAGGGGCGACGGGGAGCTGTTTTTT
CDR3aa: CASSPLGRGDGELFF

v_gene: TRBV5-1
abundance: many
j_gene: TRBJ2-2
len: 15
d_gene: TRBD2
CDR3nt: TGCGCCAGCAGCTTACTAGCGGCGAACACCGGGGAGCTGTTTTTT
CDR3aa: CASSLLAANTGELFF

v_gene: TRBV5-4
abundance: NA
j_gene: TRBJ2-2
len: 15
d_gene: NA
CDR3nt: TGTGCCAGCAGCTTGCGGTCAGGGAGCACCGGGGAGCTGTTTTTT
CDR3aa: CASSLRSGSTGELFF

v_gene: TRBV29-1
abundance: many
j_gene: TRBJ2-2
len: 17
d_gene: NA
CDR3nt: TGCAGCGTTGGGGGATCAGGGAGTCTAAGGAACACCGGGGAGCTGTTTTTT
CDR3aa: CSVGGSGSLRNTGELFF

v_gene: TRBV30
abundance: many
j_gene: TRBJ2-7
len: 11
d_gene: NA
CDR3nt: TGTGCCTGGAGGGGAGACTACGAGCAGTACTTC
CDR3aa: CAWRGDYEQYF

v_gene: TRBV20-1
abundance: many
j_gene: TRBJ2-5
len: 16
d_gene: TRBD2
CDR3nt: TGCAGTGCTAGAGATGAACTAGCGGGAGACCAAGAGACCCAGTACTTC
CDR3aa: CSARDELAGDQETQYF

v_gene: TRBV20-1
abundance: many
j_gene: TRBJ2-1
len: 14
d_gene: NA
CDR3nt: TGCAGTGCTACCCCAGCCTCCGGGACTTCGGTTGGGTTCTTC
CDR3aa: CSATPASGTSVGFF

v_gene: TRBV4-1
abundance: many
j_gene: TRBJ2-7
len: 16
d_gene: NA
CDR3nt: TGCGCCAGCAGCCAAGATACAACCACCCTAGGCTACGAGCAGTACTTC
CDR3aa: CASSQDTTTLGYEQYF

v_gene: TRBV6-1
abundance: NA
j_gene: TRBJ1-5
len: 12
d_gene: NA
CDR3nt: TGTGCCAGCAGGGTTAGCAATCAGCCCCAGCATTTT
CDR3aa: CASRVSNQPQHF

v_gene: TRBV6-1
abundance: many
j_gene: TRBJ2-1
len: 16
d_gene: TRBD2
CDR3nt: TGTGCCAGCAGTGCCGGGACTAGCGGAGCATACAATGAGCAGTTCTTC
CDR3aa: CASSAGTSGAYNEQFF

v_gene: TRBV15
abundance: many
j_gene: TRBJ2-3
len: 16
d_gene: NA
CDR3nt: TGTGCCACCAGCAGAGATCCCCGGGGTAGGACAGATACGCAGTATTTT
CDR3aa: CATSRDPRGRTDTQYF

v_gene: TRBV4-1
abundance: many
j_gene: TRBJ1-1
len: 14
d_gene: NA
CDR3nt: TGCGCCAGCAGCCAAGTTCCCAGCAACACTGAAGCTTTCTTT
CDR3aa: CASSQVPSNTEAFF

v_gene: TRBV7-2
abundance: many
j_gene: TRBJ2-6
len: 14
d_gene: NA
CDR3nt: TGTGCCAGCAGTAGCGGCTCTGGGGCCAACGTCCTGACTTTC
CDR3aa: CASSSGSGANVLTF

v_gene: TRBV28
abundance: many
j_gene: TRBJ2-1
len: 17
d_gene: TRBD2
CDR3nt: TGTGCCAGCAGTTACCCCTTGGGGGCGGGGGGGCGCAATGAGCAGTTCTTC
CDR3aa: CASSYPLGAGGRNEQFF

v_gene: TRBV20-1
abundance: many
j_gene: TRBJ2-2
len: 16
d_gene: NA
CDR3nt: TGCAGTGCTAGAAGAGACCCGAAGGAGTCCACCGGGGAGCTGTTTTTT
CDR3aa: CSARRDPKESTGELFF